The rows below give T cell receptor beta chains drawn from one sample of a study of blood T cell repertoires in COVID-19. Repertoires were generated with immunoSEQ multiplex PCR, while TCRdb's copy carries only in-frame clones and drops some. Among 75,000 to 100,000 clones listed, approximately 86% were seen once. Sequencing input: peripheral blood. These receptor sequences come from a man between 65 and 79 years old with acute or convalescent COVID-19. The CDR3 runs from the conserved cysteine through the conserved F or W. A D gene is named only where the DNA matches it firmly.

NA	TRBJ1-4	TRBV27	14	CASRMGGANEKLFF
TRBD2	TRBJ2-1	TRBV25-1	15	CASSGPSGLNNEQFF
TRBD2	TRBJ2-1	TRBV2	15	CASSDQLAGFNEQFF
TRBD2	TRBJ2-3	TRBV27	14	CASRYSGGTDTQYF
TRBD1	TRBJ2-1	TRBV18	18	CASSLRQGDFTKNNEQFF
TRBD1	TRBJ1-5	TRBV29-1	13	CSARTGRNQPQHF
TRBD1	TRBJ2-7	TRBV19	15	CASSIVGQGVYEQYF
TRBD1	TRBJ2-7	TRBV3-1/TRBV3-2	15	CASSLIGTGNYEQYF
TRBD2	TRBJ2-7	TRBV18	15	CASSLQIAGAEEQYF
TRBD1	TRBJ2-7	TRBV3-1/TRBV3-2	15	CASSPRDRGPYEQYF
TRBD1	TRBJ1-2	TRBV7-9	14	CASSLRDSFYGYTF
NA	TRBJ1-6	TRBV6-1	15	CASSELSSYNSPLHF
TRBD2	TRBJ2-2	TRBV3-1/TRBV3-2	16	CASSHGLAGAGGELFF
NA	TRBJ1-5	TRBV18	13	CASSPQGPEAQHF
NA	TRBJ1-2	TRBV2	15	CASSEFQKINYGYTF
NA	TRBJ2-7	TRBV9	15	CASSPRQGGTSEQYF
TRBD1	TRBJ1-2	TRBV6-6	16	CASSSQGAEINYGYTF